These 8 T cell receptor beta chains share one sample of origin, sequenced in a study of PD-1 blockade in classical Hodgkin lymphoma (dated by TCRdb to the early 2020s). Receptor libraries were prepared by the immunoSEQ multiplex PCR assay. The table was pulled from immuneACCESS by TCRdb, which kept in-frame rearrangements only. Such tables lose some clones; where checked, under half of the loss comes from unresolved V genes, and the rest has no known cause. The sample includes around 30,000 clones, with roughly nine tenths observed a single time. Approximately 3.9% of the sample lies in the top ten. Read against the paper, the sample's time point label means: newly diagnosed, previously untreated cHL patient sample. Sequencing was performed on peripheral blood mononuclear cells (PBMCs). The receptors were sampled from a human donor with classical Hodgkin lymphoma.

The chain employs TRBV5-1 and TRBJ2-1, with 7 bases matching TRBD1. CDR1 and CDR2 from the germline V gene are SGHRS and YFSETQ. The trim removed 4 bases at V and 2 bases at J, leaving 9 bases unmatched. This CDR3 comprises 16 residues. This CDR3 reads CASSLRQGLTYNEQFF. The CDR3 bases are TGCGCCAGCAGCCTCCGACAGGGTCTGACCTACAATGAGCAGTTCTTC. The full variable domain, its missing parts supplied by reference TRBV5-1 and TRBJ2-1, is KAGVTQTPRYLIKTRGQQVTLSCSPISGHRSVSWYQQTPGQGLQFLFEYFSETQRNKGNFPGRFSGRQFSNSRSEMNVSTLELGDSALYLCASSLRQGLTYNEQFFGPGTRLTVL.

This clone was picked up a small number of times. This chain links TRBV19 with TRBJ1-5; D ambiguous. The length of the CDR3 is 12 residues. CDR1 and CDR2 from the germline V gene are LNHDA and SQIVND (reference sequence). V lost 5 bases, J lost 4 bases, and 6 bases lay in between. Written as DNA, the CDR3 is TGTGCCAGTAGTGCCCGAAATCAGCCCCAGCATTTT. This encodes CASSARNQPQHF. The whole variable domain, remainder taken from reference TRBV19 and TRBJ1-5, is DGGITQSPKYLFRKEGQNVTLSCEQNLNHDAMYWYRQDPGQGLRLIYYSQIVNDFQKGDIAEGYSVSREKKESFPLTVTSAQKNPTAFYLCASSARNQPQHFGDGTRLSIL.

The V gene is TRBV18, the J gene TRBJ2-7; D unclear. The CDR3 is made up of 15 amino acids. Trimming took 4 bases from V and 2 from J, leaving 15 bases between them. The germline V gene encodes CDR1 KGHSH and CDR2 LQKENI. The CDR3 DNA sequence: TGTGCCAGCTCACACGGTAGGTCAGGAACCTACGAGCAGTACTTC. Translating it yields CASSHGRSGTYEQYF.

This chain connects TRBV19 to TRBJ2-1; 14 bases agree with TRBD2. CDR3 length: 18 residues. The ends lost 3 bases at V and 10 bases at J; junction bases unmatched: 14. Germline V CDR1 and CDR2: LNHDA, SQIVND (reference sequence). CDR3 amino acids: CASSIDSGTSGSLGEQFF. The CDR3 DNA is TGTGCCAGTAGTATCGATTCCGGGACTAGCGGGAGTCTCGGCGAGCAGTTCTTC.

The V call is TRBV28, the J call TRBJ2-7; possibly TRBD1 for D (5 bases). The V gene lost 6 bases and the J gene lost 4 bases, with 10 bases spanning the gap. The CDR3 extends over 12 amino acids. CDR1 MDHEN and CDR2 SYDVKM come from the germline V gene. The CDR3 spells CASRAQGYEQYF. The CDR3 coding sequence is TGTGCCAGCAGAGCCCAGGGATACGAGCAGTACTTC.

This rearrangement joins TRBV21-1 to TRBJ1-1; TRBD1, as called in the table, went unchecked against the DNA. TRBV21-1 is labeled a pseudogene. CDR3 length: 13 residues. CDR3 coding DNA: TGTGCCAGCAGCACGGACAGAAACACTGAAGCTTTCTTT. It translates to CASSTDRNTEAFF.

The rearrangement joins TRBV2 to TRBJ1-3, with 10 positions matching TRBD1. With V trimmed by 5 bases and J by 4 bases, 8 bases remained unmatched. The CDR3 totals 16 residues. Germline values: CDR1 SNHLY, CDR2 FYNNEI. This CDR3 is CASSRTGTGVGNTIYF. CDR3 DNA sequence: TGTGCCAGCAGTCGTACCGGGACAGGGGTCGGAAACACCATATATTTT.

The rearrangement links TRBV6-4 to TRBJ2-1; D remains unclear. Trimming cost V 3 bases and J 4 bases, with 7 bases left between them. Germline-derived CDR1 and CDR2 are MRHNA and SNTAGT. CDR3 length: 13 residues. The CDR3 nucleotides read TGTGCCAGCAGTGATGAGCTATACAATGAGCAGTTCTTC. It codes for CASSDELYNEQFF.